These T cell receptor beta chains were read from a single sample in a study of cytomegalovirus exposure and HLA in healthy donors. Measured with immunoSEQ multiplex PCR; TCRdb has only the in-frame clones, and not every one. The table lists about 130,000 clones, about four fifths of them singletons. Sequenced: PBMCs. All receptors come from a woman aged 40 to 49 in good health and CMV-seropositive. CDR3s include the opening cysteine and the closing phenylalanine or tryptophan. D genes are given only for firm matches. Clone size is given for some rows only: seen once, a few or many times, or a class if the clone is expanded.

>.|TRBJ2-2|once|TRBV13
TGTGCCAGCAGCTCATCAGGGTACGGGGAGCTGTTTTTT
CASSSSGYGELFF
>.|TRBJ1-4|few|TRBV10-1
TGCGCCAGCAGTAAGAGCTTTACAGCAACCCTTCTAACTAATGAAAAACTGTTTTTT
CASSKSFTATLLTNEKLFF
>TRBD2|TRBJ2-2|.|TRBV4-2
TGTGCCAGCAGCCACCCGGGACTAGCGGCGAACACCGGGGAGCTGTTTTTT
CASSHPGLAANTGELFF
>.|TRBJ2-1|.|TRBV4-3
TGCGCCAGCAGCCAAGACAACCAGGGGAGCTCCTACAATGAGCAGTTCTTC
CASSQDNQGSSYNEQFF
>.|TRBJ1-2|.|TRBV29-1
TGCAGCGTCCGTACAGCTAACTATGGCTACACCTTC
CSVRTANYGYTF
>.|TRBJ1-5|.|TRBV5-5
TGTGCCAGCAGCTTTGGGGGGTCTGGCAATCAGCCCCAGCATTTT
CASSFGGSGNQPQHF
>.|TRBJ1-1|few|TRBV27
TGTGCCAGCAGTTTATCGGGAAAAGACAGGAAAGCTTTCTTT
CASSLSGKDRKAFF
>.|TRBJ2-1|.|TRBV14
TGTGCCAGCAGCCAAGACGGTAGTTTCGATGAGCAGTTCTTC
CASSQDGSFDEQFF
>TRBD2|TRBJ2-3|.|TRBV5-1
TGCGCCAGCAGCTTGCCACTAGCGTTGGGGGATACGCAGTATTTT
CASSLPLALGDTQYF
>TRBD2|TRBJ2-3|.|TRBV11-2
TGTGCCAGCAGCTTATTTGCAGGGACTACTAGCACAGATACGCAGTATTTT
CASSLFAGTTSTDTQYF
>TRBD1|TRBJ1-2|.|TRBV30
TGTGCCTGGGTCGGACAGGGGAGATATGGCTACACCTTC
CAWVGQGRYGYTF
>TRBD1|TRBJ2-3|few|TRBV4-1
TGCGCCAGCAGCCAAGACGCGCAGGGGGCGCAAACAGATACGCAGTATTTT
CASSQDAQGAQTDTQYF
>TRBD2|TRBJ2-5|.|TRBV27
TGTGCCAGCAGTACCGTGGGCGGGAGGGCCGTCGAGACCCAGTACTTC
CASSTVGGRAVETQYF
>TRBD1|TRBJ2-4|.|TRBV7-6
TGTGCCAGCAGCCAGCAGCAGGGGGCAATAAACATTCAGTACTTC
CASSQQQGAINIQYF
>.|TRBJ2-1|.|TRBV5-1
TGCGCCAGCAGCTTGGTCGGGGTGAGCTCCTACAATGAGCAGTTCTTC
CASSLVGVSSYNEQFF
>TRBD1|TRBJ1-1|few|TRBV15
TGTGCCACCAGCATGGCAGGGGGCGCGAGGACTGAAGCTTTCTTT
CATSMAGGARTEAFF
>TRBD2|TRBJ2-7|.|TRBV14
TGTGCCAGCAGCCCGGGACTAGCGGGAGCTTTAGACGAGCAGTACTTC
CASSPGLAGALDEQYF
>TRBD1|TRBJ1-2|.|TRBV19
TGTGCCAGTAGTATACTGGGACAGGGTCCTTATGGCTACACCTTC
CASSILGQGPYGYTF
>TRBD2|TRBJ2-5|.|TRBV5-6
TGTGCCAGCAGCTTTATGTTCGGTCTAGCGGGATGGGAGACCCAGTACTTC
CASSFMFGLAGWETQYF
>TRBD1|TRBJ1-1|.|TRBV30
TGTGCCTGGAGCCGGGGACAGGGGGACACTGAAGCTTTCTTT
CAWSRGQGDTEAFF
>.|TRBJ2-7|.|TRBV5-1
TGCGCCAGCAGCTTGGCCAGAACCACCTACGAGCAGTACTTC
CASSLARTTYEQYF
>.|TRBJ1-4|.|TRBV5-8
TGTGCCAGCAGCTTGGGACAGGCTGGCCCTCTGAAAAAACTGTTTTTT
CASSLGQAGPLKKLFF
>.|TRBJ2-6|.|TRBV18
TGTGCCAGCTCACCACAGTATTTGGGACACTTGCAGAGCTCTGGGGCCAACGTCCTGACTTTC
CASSPQYLGHLQSSGANVLTF
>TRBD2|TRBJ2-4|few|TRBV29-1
TGCAGCGTTCGTACTAGCGGGAGTATGTACATTCAGTACTTC
CSVRTSGSMYIQYF
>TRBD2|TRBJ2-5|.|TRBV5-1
TGCGCCAGCAGCGATCCTTCTAGCGGGCAAGAGACCCAGTACTTC
CASSDPSSGQETQYF
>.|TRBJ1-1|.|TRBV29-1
TGCAGCGTTGAAACCCAGGGGAACACTGAAGCTTTCTTT
CSVETQGNTEAFF
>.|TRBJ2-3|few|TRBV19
TGTGCCAGTAGTAATACAAGGGGGACGCAGTATTTT
CASSNTRGTQYF
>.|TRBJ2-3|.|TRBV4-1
TGCGCCAGCAGCCAAGCGAGCGTAAGCACAGATACGCAGTATTTT
CASSQASVSTDTQYF
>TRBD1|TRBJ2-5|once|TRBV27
TGTGCCAGCAGTTTACGGGACAGGGGAGAGACCCAGTACTTC
CASSLRDRGETQYF
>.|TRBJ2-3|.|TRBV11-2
TGTGCCAGCAGCTTAGATCGGGGCACAGATACGCAGTATTTT
CASSLDRGTDTQYF
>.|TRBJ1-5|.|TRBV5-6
TGTGCCAGCAGTCTGCAGGGATTCGGCAATCAGCCCCAGCATTTT
CASSLQGFGNQPQHF
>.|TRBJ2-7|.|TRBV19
TGTGCCAGTAGTATTGGAGGACAGACCTCCTACGAGCAGTACTTC
CASSIGGQTSYEQYF
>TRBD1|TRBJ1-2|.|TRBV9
TGTGCCAGCAGCTCGGGACAGGGGATCTATGGCTACACCTTC
CASSSGQGIYGYTF
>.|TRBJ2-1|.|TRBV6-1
TGTGCCAGCAGTGAAGACGGGAGTGGGTTCTTC
CASSEDGSGFF
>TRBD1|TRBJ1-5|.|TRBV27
TGTGCCAGCAGTCCATGGACAGGGGATAGCAATCAGCCCCAGCATTTT
CASSPWTGDSNQPQHF
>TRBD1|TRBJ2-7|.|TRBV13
TGTGCCAGCAGCACCTCACGGGACAGCTACGAGCAGTACTTC
CASSTSRDSYEQYF
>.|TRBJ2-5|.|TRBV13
TGTGCCAGCAGCTTAGTGCCGGACAGCGAGACCCAGTACTTC
CASSLVPDSETQYF
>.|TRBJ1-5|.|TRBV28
TGTGCCAGCAGTTCTCTTGGACAGAGCAATCAGCCCCAGCATTTT
CASSSLGQSNQPQHF
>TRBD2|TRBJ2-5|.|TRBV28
TGTGCCAGCAGTCCTGGACTAGCGGTCGAAGAGACCCAGTACTTC
CASSPGLAVEETQYF
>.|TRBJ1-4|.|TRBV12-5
TGTGCTAGTGGTTCGGGGGAGTGGAGTGGTGAAAAACTGTTTTTT
CASGSGEWSGEKLFF
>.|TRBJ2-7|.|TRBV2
TGTGCCAGCAGTGAGGACTTTTACGAGCAGTACTTC
CASSEDFYEQYF